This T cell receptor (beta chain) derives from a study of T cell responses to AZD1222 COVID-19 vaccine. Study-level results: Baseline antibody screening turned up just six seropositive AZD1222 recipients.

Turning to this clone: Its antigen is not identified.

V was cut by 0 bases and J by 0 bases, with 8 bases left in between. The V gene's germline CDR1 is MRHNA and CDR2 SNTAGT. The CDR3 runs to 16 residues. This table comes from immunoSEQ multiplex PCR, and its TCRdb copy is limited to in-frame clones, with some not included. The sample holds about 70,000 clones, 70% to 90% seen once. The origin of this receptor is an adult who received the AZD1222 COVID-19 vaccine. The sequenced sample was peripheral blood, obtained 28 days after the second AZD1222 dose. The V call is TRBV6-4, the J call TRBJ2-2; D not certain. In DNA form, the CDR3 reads TGTGCCAGCAGTGACTCGGGTTCCTCGAACACCGGGGAGCTGTTTTTT. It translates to CASSDSGSSNTGELFF.